Given below is one T cell receptor beta chain in context. Its antigen is currently unknown. These data originate in a study of beta chain features in type 1 diabetes. Points from the study as a whole: Shorter TCRB CDR3s, moderately but significantly so, were found in Type 1 diabetes patients in all four CD4+ subsets.

Germline assignment: CDR1 SGHTA and CDR2 FQGNSA. The ends were cut back, 5 bases at V and 5 bases at J, with 12 bases in the middle. The CDR3 has 13 residues. What was sequenced were expressed TCRB transcripts, since all of the isolated RNA had been reverse transcribed. Assay used: immunoSEQ multiplex PCR; TCRdb lists only in-frame clones, some missing. The sample shows more than 120,000 clones, about 13% of them seen only once. Naive, central memory, regulatory and stem cell-like memory cells within the CD4+ compartment were sorted using CD45RO/CCR7/CD25/CD127/CD95/CD27. Sequencing was performed on central memory CD4+ T cells from blood. The chain uses TRBV7-2 and TRBJ2-5; D unresolved. The source of this sequence is a man aged 18-30 years with type 1 diabetes. This CDR3 is CASSPIVTETQYF. The CDR3 nucleotides are TGTGCCAGCAGCCCTATAGTTACGGAGACCCAGTACTTC.